What follows is one T cell receptor beta chain and its context. Its antigen is still unknown. The V and J ends lost 0 bases and 4 bases respectively, with 7 bases between them. The CDR3 runs 14 residues. The germline CDR1 and CDR2 sequences are ENHRY and SYGVKD. Profiled with immunoSEQ multiplex PCR; TCRdb holds only in-frame clones, not every one. The profile shows approximately 180,000 clones, approximately 86% of them singletons. The data were obtained in a study of T cell responses to AZD1222 COVID-19 vaccine. Study details: Second doses that came at about 4 or about 12 weeks were put together.

The study's findings and limits: Donors, mostly white British, included more females; clonal diversity was possibly underestimated.

The receptor was derived from an adult in good health. Material: peripheral blood, obtained on day 0 of AZD1222 vaccination. This sequence joins TRBV10-3 and TRBJ2-1, with D maybe TRBD2 (5 bases). The CDR3 coding sequence is TGTGCCATCAGTGAGTCTCAGCGGTACAATGAGCAGTTCTTC. Residues: CAISESQRYNEQFF.